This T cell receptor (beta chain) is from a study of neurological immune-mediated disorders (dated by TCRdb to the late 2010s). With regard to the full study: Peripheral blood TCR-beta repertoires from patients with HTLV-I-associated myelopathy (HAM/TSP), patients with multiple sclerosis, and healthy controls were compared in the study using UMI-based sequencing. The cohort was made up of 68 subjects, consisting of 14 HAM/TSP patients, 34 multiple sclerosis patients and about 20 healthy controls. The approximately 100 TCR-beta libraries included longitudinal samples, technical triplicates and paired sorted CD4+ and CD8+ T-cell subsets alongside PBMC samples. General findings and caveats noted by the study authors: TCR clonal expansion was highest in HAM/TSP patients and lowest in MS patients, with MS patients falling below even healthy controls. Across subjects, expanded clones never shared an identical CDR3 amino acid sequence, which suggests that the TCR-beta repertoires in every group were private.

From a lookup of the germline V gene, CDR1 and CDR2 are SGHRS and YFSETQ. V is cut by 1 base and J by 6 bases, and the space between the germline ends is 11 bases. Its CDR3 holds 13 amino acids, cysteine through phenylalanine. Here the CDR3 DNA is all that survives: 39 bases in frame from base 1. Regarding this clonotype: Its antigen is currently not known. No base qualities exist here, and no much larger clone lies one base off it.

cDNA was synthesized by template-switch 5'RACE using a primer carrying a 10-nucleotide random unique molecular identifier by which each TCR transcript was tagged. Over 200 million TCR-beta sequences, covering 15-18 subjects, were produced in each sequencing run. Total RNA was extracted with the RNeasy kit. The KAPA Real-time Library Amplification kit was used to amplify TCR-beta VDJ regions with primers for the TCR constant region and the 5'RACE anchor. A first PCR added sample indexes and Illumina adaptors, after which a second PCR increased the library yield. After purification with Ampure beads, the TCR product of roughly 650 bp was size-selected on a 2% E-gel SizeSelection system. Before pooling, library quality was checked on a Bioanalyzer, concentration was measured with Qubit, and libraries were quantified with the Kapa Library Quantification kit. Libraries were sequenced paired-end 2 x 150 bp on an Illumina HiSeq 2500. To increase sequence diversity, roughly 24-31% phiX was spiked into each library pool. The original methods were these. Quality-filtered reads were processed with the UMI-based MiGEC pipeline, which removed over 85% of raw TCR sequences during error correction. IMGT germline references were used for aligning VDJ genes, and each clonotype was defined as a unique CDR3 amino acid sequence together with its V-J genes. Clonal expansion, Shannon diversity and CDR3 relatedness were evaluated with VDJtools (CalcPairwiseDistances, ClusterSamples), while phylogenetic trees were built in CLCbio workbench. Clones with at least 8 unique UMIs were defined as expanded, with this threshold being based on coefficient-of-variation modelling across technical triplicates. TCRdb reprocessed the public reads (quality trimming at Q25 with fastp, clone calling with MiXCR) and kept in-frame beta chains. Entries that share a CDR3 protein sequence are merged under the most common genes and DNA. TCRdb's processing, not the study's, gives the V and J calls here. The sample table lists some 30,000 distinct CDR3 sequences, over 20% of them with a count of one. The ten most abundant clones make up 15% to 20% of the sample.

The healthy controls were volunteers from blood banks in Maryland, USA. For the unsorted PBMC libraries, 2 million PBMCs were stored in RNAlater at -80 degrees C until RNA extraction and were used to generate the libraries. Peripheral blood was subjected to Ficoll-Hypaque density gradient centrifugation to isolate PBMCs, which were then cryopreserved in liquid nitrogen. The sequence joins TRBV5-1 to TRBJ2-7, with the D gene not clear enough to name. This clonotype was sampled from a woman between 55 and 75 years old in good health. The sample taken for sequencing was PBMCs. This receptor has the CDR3 CASSLILVAEQYF. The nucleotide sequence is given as TGCGCCAGCAGCTTGATCCTAGTAGCCGAGCAGTACTTC.